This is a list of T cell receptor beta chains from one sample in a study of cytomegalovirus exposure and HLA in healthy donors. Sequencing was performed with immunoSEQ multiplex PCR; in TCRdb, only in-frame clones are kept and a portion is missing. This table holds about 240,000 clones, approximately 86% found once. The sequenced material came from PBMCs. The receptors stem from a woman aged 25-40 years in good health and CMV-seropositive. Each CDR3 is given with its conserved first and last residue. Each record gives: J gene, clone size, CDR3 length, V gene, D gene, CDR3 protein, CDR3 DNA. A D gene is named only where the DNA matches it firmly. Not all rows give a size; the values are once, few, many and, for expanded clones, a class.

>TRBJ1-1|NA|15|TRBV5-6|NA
CASSWQGGENTEAFF
TGTGCCAGCAGCTGGCAGGGAGGGGAGAACACTGAAGCTTTCTTT
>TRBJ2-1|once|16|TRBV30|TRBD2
CAWNRFSGTSYNEQFF
TGTGCCTGGAACCGCTTTAGCGGGACCTCCTACAATGAGCAGTTCTTC
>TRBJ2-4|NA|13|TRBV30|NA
CAWRGRGRDIQYF
TGTGCCTGGAGGGGGCGCGGTCGGGACATTCAGTACTTC
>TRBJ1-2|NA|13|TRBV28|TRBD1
CASSRQGGNGYTF
TGTGCCAGCAGTCGACAGGGGGGCAACGGCTACACCTTC
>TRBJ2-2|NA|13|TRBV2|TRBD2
CASRGLASGELFF
TGTGCCAGCAGGGGACTAGCGAGCGGGGAGCTGTTTTTT
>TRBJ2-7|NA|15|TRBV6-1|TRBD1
CASSDLDRVSSEQYF
TGTGCCAGCAGTGATCTAGACAGGGTCAGTTCCGAGCAGTACTTC
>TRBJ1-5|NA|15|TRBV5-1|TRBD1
CASSLGTGNNQPQHF
TGCGCCAGCAGCTTGGGGACAGGGAACAATCAGCCCCAGCATTTT
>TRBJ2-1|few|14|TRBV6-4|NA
CASSARADANEQFF
TGTGCCAGCAGTGCCAGGGCGGACGCCAATGAGCAGTTCTTC
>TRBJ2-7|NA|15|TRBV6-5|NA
CASSYSSRYSYEQYF
TGTGCCAGCAGTTACTCGAGTAGATACTCCTACGAGCAGTACTTC
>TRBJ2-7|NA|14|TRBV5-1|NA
CASSFQDKSYEQYF
TGCGCCAGCAGCTTCCAGGACAAATCCTACGAGCAGTACTTC
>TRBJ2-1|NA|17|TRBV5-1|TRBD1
CASSFAPDRSNYNEQFF
TGCGCCAGCAGCTTCGCCCCGGACAGGTCGAACTACAATGAGCAGTTCTTC
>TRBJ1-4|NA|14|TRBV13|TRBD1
CASSRTGGKEKLFF
TGTGCCAGCAGCAGGACAGGGGGGAAAGAAAAACTGTTTTTT
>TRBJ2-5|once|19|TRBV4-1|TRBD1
CASSQEYGTGDIWQETQYF
TGCGCCAGCAGCCAAGAGTACGGGACAGGGGATATTTGGCAAGAGACCCAGTACTTC
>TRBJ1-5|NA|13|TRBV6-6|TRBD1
CASSDREVQPQHF
TGTGCCAGCTCTGACAGGGAGGTTCAGCCCCAGCATTTT
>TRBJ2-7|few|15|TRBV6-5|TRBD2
CASSYSSSSGYEQYF
TGTGCCAGCAGTTACTCGTCCTCTAGCGGGTACGAGCAGTACTTC
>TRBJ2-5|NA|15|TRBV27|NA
CASTSPSTGVETQYF
TGTGCCAGCACCTCCCCGAGTACGGGAGTTGAGACCCAGTACTTC
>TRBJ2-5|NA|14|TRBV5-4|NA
CASSLSTGQETQYF
TGTGCCAGCAGCTTGTCCACAGGCCAAGAGACCCAGTACTTC
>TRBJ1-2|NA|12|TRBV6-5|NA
CASRTNRDGYTF
TGTGCCAGCAGGACAAACAGGGATGGCTACACCTTC
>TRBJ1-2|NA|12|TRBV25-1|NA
CASSGGYYGYTF
TGTGCCAGCAGTGGAGGGTACTATGGCTACACCTTC
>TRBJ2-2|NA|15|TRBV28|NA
CASRTVLWNTGELFF
TGTGCCAGCAGGACAGTGTTATGGAACACCGGGGAGCTGTTTTTT
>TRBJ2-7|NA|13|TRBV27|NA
CASTQLPSYEQYF
TGTGCCAGCACTCAACTTCCCTCCTACGAGCAGTACTTC
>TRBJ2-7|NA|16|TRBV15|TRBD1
CATSRDSGQGAWEQYF
TGTGCCACCAGCAGAGATTCGGGACAGGGGGCGTGGGAGCAGTACTTC
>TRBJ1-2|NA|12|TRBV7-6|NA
CASSINGGSYTF
TGTGCCAGCAGCATAAATGGGGGCTCCTACACCTTC